This TCR beta chain was profiled in a study of T cell responses to AZD1222 COVID-19 vaccine. Trimming took off 0 bases at V and 0 bases at J, with 6 bases between the two ends. Germline assignment: CDR1 PRHDT and CDR2 FYEKMQ (reference sequence). The CDR3 totals 15 residues. Data came from immunoSEQ multiplex PCR; TCRdb stores just in-frame clones and leaves some out. Here the sample spans around 90,000 clones, around nine tenths being singletons. About this clone itself: Its antigen is as yet unknown.

Study-level findings and limits: Donors, mostly white British, included more females; clonal diversity was possibly underestimated. Following two doses of AZD1222, Spike-specific TCR breadth and depth rose.

The source was peripheral blood, collected on day 0 of MenACWY control vaccination. The TCR comes from an adult in good health. V is TRBV13 and J is TRBJ1-3; D ambiguous. CDR3 DNA sequence: TGTGCCAGCAGCTTAGGCTGGATCTCTGGAAACACCATATATTTT. The encoded protein is CASSLGWISGNTIYF.